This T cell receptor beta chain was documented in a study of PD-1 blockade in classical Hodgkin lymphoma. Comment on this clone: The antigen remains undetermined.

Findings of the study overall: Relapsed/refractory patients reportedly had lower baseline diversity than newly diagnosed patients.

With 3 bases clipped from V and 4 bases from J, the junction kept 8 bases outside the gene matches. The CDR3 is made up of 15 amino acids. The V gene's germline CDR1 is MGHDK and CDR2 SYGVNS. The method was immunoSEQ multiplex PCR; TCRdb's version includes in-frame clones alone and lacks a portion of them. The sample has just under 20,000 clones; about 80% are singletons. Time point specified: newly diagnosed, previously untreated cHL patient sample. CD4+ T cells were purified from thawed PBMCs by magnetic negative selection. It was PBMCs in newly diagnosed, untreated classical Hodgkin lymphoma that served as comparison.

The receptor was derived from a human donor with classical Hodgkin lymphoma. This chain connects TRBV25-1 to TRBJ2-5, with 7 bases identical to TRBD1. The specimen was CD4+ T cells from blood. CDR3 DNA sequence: TGTGCCAGCAGTGACCCAACGACAGGGACAGAGACCCAGTACTTC. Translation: CASSDPTTGTETQYF. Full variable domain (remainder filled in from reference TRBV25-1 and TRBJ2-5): EADIYQTPRYLVIGTGKKITLECSQTMGHDKMYWYQQDPGMELHLIHYSYGVNSTEKGDLSSESTVSRIRTEHFPLTLESARPSHTSQYLCASSDPTTGTETQYFGPGTRLLVL.